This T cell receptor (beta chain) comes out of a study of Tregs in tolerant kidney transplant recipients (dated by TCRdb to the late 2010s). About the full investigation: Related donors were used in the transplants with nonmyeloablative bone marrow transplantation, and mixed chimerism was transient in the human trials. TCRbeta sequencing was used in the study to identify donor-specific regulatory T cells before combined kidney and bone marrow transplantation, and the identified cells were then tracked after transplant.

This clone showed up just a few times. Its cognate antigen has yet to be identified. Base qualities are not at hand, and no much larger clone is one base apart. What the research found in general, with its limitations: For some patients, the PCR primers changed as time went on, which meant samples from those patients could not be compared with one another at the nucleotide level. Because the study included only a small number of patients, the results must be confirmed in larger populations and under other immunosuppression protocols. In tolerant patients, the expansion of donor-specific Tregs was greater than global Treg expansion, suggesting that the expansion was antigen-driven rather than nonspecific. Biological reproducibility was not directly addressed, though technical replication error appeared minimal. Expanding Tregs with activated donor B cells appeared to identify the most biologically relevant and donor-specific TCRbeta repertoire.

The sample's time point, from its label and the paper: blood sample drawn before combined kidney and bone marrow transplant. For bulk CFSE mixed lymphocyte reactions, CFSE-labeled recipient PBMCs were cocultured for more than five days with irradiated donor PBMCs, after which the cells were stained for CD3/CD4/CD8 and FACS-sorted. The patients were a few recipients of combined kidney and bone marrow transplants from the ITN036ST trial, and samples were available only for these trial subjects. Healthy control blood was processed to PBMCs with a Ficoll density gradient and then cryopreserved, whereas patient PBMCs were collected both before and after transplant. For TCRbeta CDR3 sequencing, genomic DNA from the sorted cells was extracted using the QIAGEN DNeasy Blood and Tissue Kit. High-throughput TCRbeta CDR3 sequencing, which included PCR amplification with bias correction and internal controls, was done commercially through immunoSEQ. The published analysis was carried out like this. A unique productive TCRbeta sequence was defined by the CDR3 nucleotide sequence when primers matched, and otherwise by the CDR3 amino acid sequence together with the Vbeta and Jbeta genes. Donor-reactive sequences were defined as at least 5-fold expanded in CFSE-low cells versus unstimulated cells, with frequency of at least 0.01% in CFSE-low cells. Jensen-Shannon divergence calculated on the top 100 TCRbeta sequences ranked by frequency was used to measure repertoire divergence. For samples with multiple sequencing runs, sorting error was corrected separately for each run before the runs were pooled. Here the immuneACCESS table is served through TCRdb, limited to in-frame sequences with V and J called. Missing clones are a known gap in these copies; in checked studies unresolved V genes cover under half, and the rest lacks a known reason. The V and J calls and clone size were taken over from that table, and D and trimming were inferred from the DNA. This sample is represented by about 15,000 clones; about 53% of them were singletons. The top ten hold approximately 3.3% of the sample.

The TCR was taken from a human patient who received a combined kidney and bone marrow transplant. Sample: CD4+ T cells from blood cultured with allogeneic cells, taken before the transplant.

The DNA sequence is TGCGCCAGCAGCCCCCAGGACAGGGATCGTGGCTACACCTTC. Translated, this is CASSPQDRDRGYTF. The rearrangement joined TRBV4-3 to TRBJ1-2; TRBD1 lines up with 8 middle nucleotides. The CDR3 runs 14 residues from the cysteine to the phenylalanine. Of all the DNA, just the CDR3 is kept, 42 bases in frame from base 1. Trimming accounts for 4 bases at V and 7 bases at J, while the number of junction bases matched to no gene is 8. CDR1 is given as LGHNA and CDR2 as YSLEER, both from the germline V gene.